One sample yielded the 15 T cell receptor beta chains listed below, sequenced in a study of blood T cell repertoires in COVID-19. Sequenced by immunoSEQ multiplex PCR; TCRdb stores in-frame clones only, minus some. The table has about 80,000 clones, over 70% seen once. Sequencing used peripheral blood. The receptor source for this set is a man aged 45-60 years with active or convalescent COVID-19.

The chain has TRBV6-2 or TRBV6-3 and TRBJ2-5; D is unclear. The CDR3 is 17 residues long. With 6 bases removed from V and 2 bases from J, the gap between germline ends came to 22 bases. Germline V gene sequence: CDR1 MNHEY, CDR2 SVGEGT. This CDR3 reads CASSSPPVGRRQETQYF. In nucleotides, the CDR3 is TGTGCCAGCAGCTCCCCGCCGGTGGGTCGGCGGCAAGAGACCCAGTACTTC.

The V and J genes are TRBV19 and TRBJ1-1, with D possibly matching TRBD1 (5 bases). Germline CDR1 and CDR2: LNHDA and SQIVND (reference sequence). V was clipped by 4 bases and J by 6 bases, with 9 bases between them. The CDR3 totals 12 residues. CDR3 in amino acids: CASSKGAPEAFF. The CDR3 DNA reads as TGTGCCAGTAGTAAAGGGGCCCCTGAAGCTTTCTTT.

Only one count was recorded for this clone. V gene TRBV5-8 combines with J gene TRBJ2-3, with D possibly TRBD1 on 6 matching bases. V was pared by 4 bases and J by 1 base, with 10 bases between. Germline CDR1 SGHTS, CDR2 YDEGEE. The CDR3 has 14 amino acids. CDR3 coding DNA: TGTGCCAGCAGCAAACGGACAGGCACAGATACGCAGTATTTT. It specifies CASSKRTGTDTQYF.

The chain uses TRBV5-6 and TRBJ2-7; TRBD1 aligns across 9 bases. This CDR3 is built from 14 residues. V lost 5 bases and J lost 1; bases outside the gene matches: 4. Germline V CDR1 and CDR2: SGHDT, YYEEEE. CDR3 in DNA: TGTGCCAGCAGTCCTGACAGGGGGTCCTACGAGCAGTACTTC. Its protein product is CASSPDRGSYEQYF.

A few counts support this clone. The chain employs TRBV5-5 and TRBJ2-1; perhaps TRBD1 as D (5 bases). Trimming took 3 bases from V and 9 from J, leaving 16 bases between them. The CDR3 runs to 14 residues. CDR1 is SGHKS, CDR2 YYEKEE, per germline (reference sequence). The CDR3 nucleotides read TGTGCCAGCAGCTGGAGACCCCTTAGGGGTGAGCAGTTCTTC. This sequence encodes CASSWRPLRGEQFF.

This clone has only a few counts. This rearrangement joins TRBV6-1 to TRBJ2-5, with D uncertain. The V end lost 0 bases, the J end lost 2 bases, and 7 bases lay between the germline ends. The CDR3 has 14 amino acids. Germline assignment: CDR1 MNHNS and CDR2 SASEGT. CDR3 loop: CASSEAPGQETQYF. The CDR3 DNA sequence: TGTGCCAGCAGTGAAGCACCAGGTCAAGAGACCCAGTACTTC.

The rearrangement uses TRBV7-2 and TRBJ2-3; possibly TRBD2 for D (6 bases). The CDR3 totals 15 residues. Germline V gene sequence: CDR1 SGHTA, CDR2 FQGNSA. Trimming stripped 3 bases from V and 1 base from J, with 11 bases between. CDR3 loop: CASSFSAGRTDTQYF. CDR3 DNA: TGTGCCAGCAGCTTTTCGGCGGGGCGCACAGATACGCAGTATTTT.

This chain joins TRBV3-1 (or the pseudogene TRBV3-2) and TRBJ2-3; weak D call: TRBD1 (7 bases). This CDR3 region has 17 residues. Germline CDR1 reads LGHDT; CDR2 reads YNNKEL (reference sequence). Trimming pared 1 base from V and 3 bases from J, leaving 17 bases between. CDR3 region: CASSQGQGGVTTDTQYF. In DNA form, the CDR3 reads TGTGCCAGCAGCCAAGGACAGGGCGGGGTTACGACAGATACGCAGTATTTT.

The rearrangement joins TRBV7-3 to TRBJ2-3; no clear D. The CDR3 is made up of 14 amino acids. Germline CDR1 reads SGHTA; CDR2 reads FQGTGA. The V and J ends lost 3 bases and 3 bases respectively, with 10 bases between them. This CDR3 reads CASSFPVATDTQYF. CDR3 nucleotide sequence: TGTGCCAGCAGCTTTCCAGTGGCAACAGATACGCAGTATTTT. The complete variable domain, with remaining parts taken from reference TRBV7-3 and TRBJ2-3, reads GAGVSQTPSNKVTEKGKYVELRCDPISGHTALYWYRQSLGQGPEFLIYFQGTGAADDSGLPNDRFFAVRPEGSVSTLKIQRTERGDSAVYLCASSFPVATDTQYFGPGTRLTVL.

The rearrangement uses TRBV10-3 and TRBJ2-1; tentatively, D is TRBD1 (5 bases). This CDR3 has 13 amino acids. Trimming left V 10 bases short and J 4 bases short, with 14 bases between. CDR1 ENHRY and CDR2 SYGVKD come from the germline V gene. The DNA for the CDR3 is TGTGCCACCCTACAGGACCCTTACAATGAGCAGTTCTTC. Its protein is CATLQDPYNEQFF.

This sequence joins TRBV3-1 (or the pseudogene TRBV3-2) and TRBJ1-5; D unresolved. Germline lookup yields CDR1 LGHDT and CDR2 YNNKEL (reference sequence). The CDR3 loop spans 12 amino acids. Trimming left V 3 bases short and J 8 bases short, with 8 bases between. In DNA, the CDR3 is TGTGCCAGCAGCCAGGGAGGTGAGCCCCAGCATTTT. Translating it yields CASSQGGEPQHF.

This clone was seen a single time. The chain uses TRBV5-1 and TRBJ1-6; D is unclear. V was cut by 0 bases and J by 2 bases, with 15 bases left in between. Germline V gene data show CDR1 as SGHRS and CDR2 as YFSETQ. The CDR3 spans 18 residues. CDR3 DNA: TGCGCCAGCAGCTTGGAGTCCCCTGGCGGAACCTATAATTCACCCCTCCACTTT. This encodes CASSLESPGGTYNSPLHF.

This clone appeared once. V is TRBV6-1 and J is TRBJ2-7; 7 bases align to TRBD1. The length of the CDR3 is 15 residues. Trimming took 0 bases from V and 0 from J; bases not matched to a gene: 2. Looked up from germline, CDR1 is MNHNS and CDR2 is SASEGT. CDR3 sequence reads: CASSEAGTVSYEQYF. As DNA, the CDR3 is TGTGCCAGCAGTGAAGCCGGGACAGTCTCCTACGAGCAGTACTTC.

This clone was detected only once. This chain connects TRBV7-9 to TRBJ1-6, with TRBD1 as a possible D gene (5 bases). Germline CDR1 is SEHNR and CDR2 is FQNEAQ (reference sequence). The CDR3 has 16 amino acids. The germline V and J ends were trimmed by 2 bases and 3 bases, with 11 bases remaining between them. In nucleotides, the CDR3 is TGTGCCAGCAGCTTAATGGGGCCACTCTATAATTCACCCCTCCACTTT. Its translation: CASSLMGPLYNSPLHF.

The sample holds a few counts of this clone. V usage is TRBV5-5 and J usage is TRBJ2-5; 8 bases align to TRBD2. Trimming removed 7 bases from V and 2 bases from J; junction bases left unmatched: 16. The CDR3 spans 17 residues. Germline V gene sequence: CDR1 SGHKS, CDR2 YYEKEE (reference sequence). The CDR3 loop is CASHTGGAADRQETQYF. The CDR3 bases are TGTGCCAGCCATACGGGGGGGGCTGCCGACCGACAAGAGACCCAGTACTTC.